A single sample is the source of the 6 T cell receptor beta chains below, sequenced in a study of T cells in Graves' hyperthyroidism and ophthalmopathy. Template material for amplifying TCR beta CDR3 regions consisted of RNA transcripts. HTBI primers drove first-round RT-PCR of the TCR CDR3. TCRdb processed the multiplex PCR reads anew with MiXCR; each CDR3 protein has one entry. The top ten clones hold around 10% of a sample with under 400,000 distinct CDR3 sequences, approximately 14% of them seen once. The sequenced material came from blood. These receptors came from a woman aged 60-75 years with Graves' hyperthyroidism.

This clonotype was detected ten times or more. The J gene is TRBJ1-5, the V gene TRBV2; the match to TRBD1 covers 7 bases. The CDR3 totals 16 residues. Germline trimming cut 2 bases from V and 2 bases from J; bases unmatched to any gene: 6. Looked up from germline, CDR1 is SNHLY and CDR2 is FYNNEI. The CDR3 nucleotides read TGTGCCAGCAGTGAATTCGGAACAGGGGGCAATCAGCCCCAGCATTTT. This translates into CASSEFGTGGNQPQHF.

The sample holds many counts of this clonotype. The chain couples TRBV6-1 to TRBJ2-1; possibly TRBD2 for D (6 bases). The V gene's germline CDR1 is MNHNS and CDR2 SASEGT. There are 15 residues in the CDR3. V was pared by 5 bases and J by 1 base, with 12 bases between. The CDR3 is CASSKTGESYNEQFF. For the CDR3, the DNA is TGTGCCAGCAGTAAAACGGGGGAATCCTACAATGAGCAGTTCTTC.

This clonotype was seen many times. The chain employs TRBV18 and TRBJ2-5; D may match TRBD1 or TRBD2 (5 bases each). V lost 2 bases to trimming and J lost 3 bases, with 7 bases between them. Germline V gene data show CDR1 as KGHSH and CDR2 as LQKENI. CDR3 size: 13 residues. Written as DNA, the CDR3 is TGTGCCAGCTCACCAGGGGACGAAGAGACCCAGTACTTC. Translating gives CASSPGDEETQYF.

This clonotype was picked up many times. The CDR3: CAWSIGPSIEQFF. The CDR3 coding sequence is TGTGCCTGGAGTATCGGCCCTTCAATTGAGCAGTTCTTC. The V call is TRBV30, the J call TRBJ2-1; D gene uncertain. Trimming left V 2 bases short and J 9 bases short, with 14 bases between. Germline loops: CDR1 GTSNPN, CDR2 SVGIG (reference sequence). This CDR3 region has 13 residues.

This clonotype was seen many times. This chain joins TRBV30 and TRBJ2-7; D is uncertain. V lost 1 base and J 1 base, leaving 5 bases between the germline ends. The germline gives CDR1 GTSNPN, CDR2 SVGIG (reference sequence). The CDR3 totals 12 residues. CDR3 sequence (DNA): TGTGCCTGGAGTGGTCCTTCCTACGAGCAGTACTTC. Encoded protein: CAWSGPSYEQYF.

In this sample, this clonotype turned up many times. The rearrangement links TRBV7-3 to TRBJ2-1; 14 bases agree with TRBD2. The CDR3 loop spans 15 amino acids. The germline V gene encodes CDR1 SGHTA and CDR2 FQGTGA. The V and J ends lost 5 bases and 10 bases, in that order; junction bases with no gene match: 7. For the CDR3, the DNA is TGTGCCAGCAGCCCGGGACTAGCGGGAGCAAAAGAGCAGTTCTTC. Protein product: CASSPGLAGAKEQFF.